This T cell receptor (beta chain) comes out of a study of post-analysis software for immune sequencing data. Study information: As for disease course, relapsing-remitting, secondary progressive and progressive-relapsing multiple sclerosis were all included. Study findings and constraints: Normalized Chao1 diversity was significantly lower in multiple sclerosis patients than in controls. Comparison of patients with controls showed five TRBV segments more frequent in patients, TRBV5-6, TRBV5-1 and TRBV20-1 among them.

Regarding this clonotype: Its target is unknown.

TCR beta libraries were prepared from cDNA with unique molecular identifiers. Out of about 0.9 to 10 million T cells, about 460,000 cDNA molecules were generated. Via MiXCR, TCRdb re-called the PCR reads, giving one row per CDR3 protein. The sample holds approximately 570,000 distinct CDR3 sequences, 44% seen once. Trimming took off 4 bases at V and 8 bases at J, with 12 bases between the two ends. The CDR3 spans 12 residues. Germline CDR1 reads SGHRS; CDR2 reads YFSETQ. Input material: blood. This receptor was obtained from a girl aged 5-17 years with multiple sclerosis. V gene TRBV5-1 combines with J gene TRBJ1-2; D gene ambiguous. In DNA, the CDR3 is TGCGCCAGCAGCCTAGGGAGTGTAGGCTACACCTTC. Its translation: CASSLGSVGYTF.